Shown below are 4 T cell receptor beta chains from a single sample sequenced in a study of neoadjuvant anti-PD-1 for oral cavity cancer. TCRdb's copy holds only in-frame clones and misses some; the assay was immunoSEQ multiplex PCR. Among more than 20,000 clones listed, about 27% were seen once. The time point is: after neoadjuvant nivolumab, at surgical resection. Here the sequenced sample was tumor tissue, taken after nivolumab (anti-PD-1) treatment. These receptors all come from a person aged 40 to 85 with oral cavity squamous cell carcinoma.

CDR3 DNA: TGCAGCGTTTGTACCTCCGGGGCAAACACTGAAGCTTTCTTT. Its translation: CSVCTSGANTEAFF. The rearrangement uses TRBV29-1 and TRBJ1-1; maybe TRBD1 (5 bases). V was trimmed by 5 bases and J by 2 bases, leaving 15 bases between them. The CDR3 runs 14 residues. The germline gives CDR1 SQVTM, CDR2 ANQGSEA.

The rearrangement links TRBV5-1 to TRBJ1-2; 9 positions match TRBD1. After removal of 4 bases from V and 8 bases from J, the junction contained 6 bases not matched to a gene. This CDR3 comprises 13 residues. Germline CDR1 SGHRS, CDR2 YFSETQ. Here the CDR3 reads CASSAGQGLGYTF. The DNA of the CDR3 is TGCGCCAGCAGCGCCGGACAGGGGCTCGGCTACACCTTC.

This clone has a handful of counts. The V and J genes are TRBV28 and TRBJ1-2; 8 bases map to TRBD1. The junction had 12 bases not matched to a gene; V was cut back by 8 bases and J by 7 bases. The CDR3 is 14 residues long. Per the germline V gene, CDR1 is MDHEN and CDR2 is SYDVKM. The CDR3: CASSWGRGRGGYTF. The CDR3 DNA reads TGTGCCAGCTCATGGGGCAGGGGGCGTGGTGGCTACACCTTC.

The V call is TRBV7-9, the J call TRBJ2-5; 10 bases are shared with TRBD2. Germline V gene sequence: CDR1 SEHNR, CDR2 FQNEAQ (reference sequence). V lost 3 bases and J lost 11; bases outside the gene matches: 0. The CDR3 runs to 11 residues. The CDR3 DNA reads TGTGCCAGCAGCTTTAGCGGGGGGCAGTACTTC. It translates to CASSFSGGQYF. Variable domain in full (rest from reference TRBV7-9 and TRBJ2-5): DTGVSQNPRHKITKRGQNVTFRCDPISEHNRLYWYRQTLGQGPEFLTYFQNEAQLEKSRLLSDRFSAERPKGSFSTLEIQRTEQGDSAMYLCASSFSGGQYFGPGTRLLVL.